Listed below are T cell receptor beta chains from one sample, sequenced in a study of T cells in Graves' hyperthyroidism and ophthalmopathy. TCRdb fed the multiplex PCR reads into MiXCR, producing one record per CDR3 protein. The repertoire consists of some 440,000 distinct CDR3 sequences, with less than 20% occurring once and the leading ten covering 12% to 15%. Sequenced: blood. The receptors originated from a woman younger than 30 with Graves' hyperthyroidism. Each CDR3 is given with its conserved first and last residue. A D gene is named only where the DNA matches it firmly. Size tells how often a clone was seen (once, few, many) or the class of an expanded clone, and some rows leave it out.

j_call clone_size d_call v_call cdr3_nt cdr3_aa
TRBJ1-4 NA NA TRBV5-1 TGCGCCAGCAGCCCCACCTGGGTCGGGGATGCAACTAATGAAAAACTGTTTTTT CASSPTWVGDATNEKLFF
TRBJ2-2 many NA TRBV12-3/TRBV12-4 TGTGCCAGCAGTTTCCAGGGCACCGGGGAGCTGTTTTTT CASSFQGTGELFF
TRBJ2-7 many NA TRBV5-5 TGTGCCAGCAGCTTGCCCCTATCGGGGGTGTACGAGCAGTACTTC CASSLPLSGVYEQYF
TRBJ1-2 few TRBD1 TRBV7-2 TGTGCCAGCAGCTACGACAGGGGGCCCTCCGGCTACACCTTC CASSYDRGPSGYTF
TRBJ1-2 many NA TRBV2 TGTGCCAGCAGCCGGGACTTCTCCTATGGCTACACCTTC CASSRDFSYGYTF
TRBJ2-1 many NA TRBV11-2 TGTGCCAGCAGCTTCTTAGCTGTGGCGGACAATGAGCAGTTCTTC CASSFLAVADNEQFF
TRBJ2-7 many NA TRBV3-1 TGTGCCAGCAGCCATTTCTACGAGCAGTACTTC CASSHFYEQYF
TRBJ2-2 many NA TRBV7-9 TGTGCCAGCAGCTACGGGGAGCTGTTTTTT CASSYGELFF
TRBJ2-5 many NA TRBV28 TGTGCCAGCAGTTTATGGGGGGGAGAGACCCAGTACTTC CASSLWGGETQYF
TRBJ2-7 few NA TRBV6-1 TGTGCCAGCAAAAAAAGGGCTTTAACCTACGAGCAGTACTTC CASKKRALTYEQYF